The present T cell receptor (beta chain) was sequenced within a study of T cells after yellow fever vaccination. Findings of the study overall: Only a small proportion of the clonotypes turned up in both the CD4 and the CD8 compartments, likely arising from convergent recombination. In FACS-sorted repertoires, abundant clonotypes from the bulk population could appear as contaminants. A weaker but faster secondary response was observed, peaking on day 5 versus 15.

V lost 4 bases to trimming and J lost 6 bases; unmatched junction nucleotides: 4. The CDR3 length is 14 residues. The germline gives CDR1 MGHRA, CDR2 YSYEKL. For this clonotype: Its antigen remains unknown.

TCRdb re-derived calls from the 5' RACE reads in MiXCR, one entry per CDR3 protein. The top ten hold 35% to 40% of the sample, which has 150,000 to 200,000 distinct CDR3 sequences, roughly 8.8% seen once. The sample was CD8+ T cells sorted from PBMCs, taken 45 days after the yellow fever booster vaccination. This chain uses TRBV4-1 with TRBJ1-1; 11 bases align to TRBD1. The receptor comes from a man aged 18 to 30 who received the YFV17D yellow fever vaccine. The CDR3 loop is CASSPDRGLPEAFF. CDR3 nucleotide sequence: TGCGCCAGCAGCCCGGACAGGGGGCTCCCTGAAGCTTTCTTT.